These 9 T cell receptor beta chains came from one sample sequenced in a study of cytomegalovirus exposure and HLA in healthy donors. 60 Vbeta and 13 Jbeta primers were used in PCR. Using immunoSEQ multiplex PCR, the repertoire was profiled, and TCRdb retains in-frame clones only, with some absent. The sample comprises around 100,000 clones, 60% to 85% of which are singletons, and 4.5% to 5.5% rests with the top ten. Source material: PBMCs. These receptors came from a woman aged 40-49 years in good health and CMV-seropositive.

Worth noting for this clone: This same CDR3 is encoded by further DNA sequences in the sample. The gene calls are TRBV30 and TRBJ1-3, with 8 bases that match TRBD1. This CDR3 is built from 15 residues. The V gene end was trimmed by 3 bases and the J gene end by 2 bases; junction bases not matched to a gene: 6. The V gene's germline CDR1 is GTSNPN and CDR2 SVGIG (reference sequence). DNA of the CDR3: TGTGCCTGGAGCGGCATACAGGGGGCTGGAAACACCATATATTTT. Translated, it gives CAWSGIQGAGNTIYF.

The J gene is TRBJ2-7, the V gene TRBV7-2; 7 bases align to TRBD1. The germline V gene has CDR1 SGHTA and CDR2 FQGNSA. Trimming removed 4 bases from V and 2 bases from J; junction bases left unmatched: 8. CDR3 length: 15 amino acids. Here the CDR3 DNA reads TGTGCCAGCAGCTCGCACAGGGGAATGGCCTACGAGCAGTACTTC. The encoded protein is CASSSHRGMAYEQYF.

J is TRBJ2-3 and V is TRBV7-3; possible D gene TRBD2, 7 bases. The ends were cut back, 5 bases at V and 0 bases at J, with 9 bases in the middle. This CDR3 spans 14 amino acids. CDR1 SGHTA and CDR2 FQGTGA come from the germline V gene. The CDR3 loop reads CASSGGASTDTQYF. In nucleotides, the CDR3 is TGTGCCAGCAGCGGGGGGGCTAGCACAGATACGCAGTATTTT.

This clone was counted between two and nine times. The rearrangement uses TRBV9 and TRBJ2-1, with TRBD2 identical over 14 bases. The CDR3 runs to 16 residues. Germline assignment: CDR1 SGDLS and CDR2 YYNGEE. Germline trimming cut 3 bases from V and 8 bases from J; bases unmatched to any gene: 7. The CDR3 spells CASSDPGTSGSYEQFF. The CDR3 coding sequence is TGTGCCAGCAGCGATCCCGGGACTAGCGGGAGCTATGAGCAGTTCTTC. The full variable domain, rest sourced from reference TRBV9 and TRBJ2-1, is DSGVTQTPKHLITATGQRVTLRCSPRSGDLSVYWYQQSLDQGLQFLIQYYNGEERAKGNILERFSAQQFPDLHSELNLSSLELGDSALYFCASSDPGTSGSYEQFFGPGTRLTVL.

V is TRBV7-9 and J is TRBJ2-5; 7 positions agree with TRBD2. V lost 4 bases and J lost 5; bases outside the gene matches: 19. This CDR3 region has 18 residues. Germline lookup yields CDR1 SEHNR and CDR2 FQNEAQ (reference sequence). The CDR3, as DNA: TGTGCCAGCAGCTACCCTTGGCAGGGCGTTATCGGGAGGGAGACCCAGTACTTC. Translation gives CASSYPWQGVIGRETQYF.

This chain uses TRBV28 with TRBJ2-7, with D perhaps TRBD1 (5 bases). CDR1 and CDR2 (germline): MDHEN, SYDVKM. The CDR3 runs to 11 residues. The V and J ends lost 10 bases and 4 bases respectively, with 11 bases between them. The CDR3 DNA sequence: TGTGCCACCGAGACAGCTTACGAGCAGTACTTC. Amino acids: CATETAYEQYF.

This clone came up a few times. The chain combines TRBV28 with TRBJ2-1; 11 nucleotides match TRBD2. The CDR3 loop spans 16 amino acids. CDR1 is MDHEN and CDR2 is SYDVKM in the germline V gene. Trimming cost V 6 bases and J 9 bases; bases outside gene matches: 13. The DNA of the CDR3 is TGTGCCAGCAGACGCCCCTATAGCGGGAGGGCCGTTGAGCAGTTCTTC. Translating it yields CASRRPYSGRAVEQFF.

The CDR3 here is CASSFDSGSTDTQYF. CDR3 bases: TGTGCCAGCAGCTTTGATAGCGGAAGCACAGATACGCAGTATTTT. The V call is TRBV7-6, the J call TRBJ2-3; tentative D call: TRBD2 (6 bases). Trimming removed 3 bases from V and 0 bases from J, with 10 bases in between. The germline CDR1 and CDR2 sequences are SGHVS and FNYEAQ. The CDR3 runs 15 residues.

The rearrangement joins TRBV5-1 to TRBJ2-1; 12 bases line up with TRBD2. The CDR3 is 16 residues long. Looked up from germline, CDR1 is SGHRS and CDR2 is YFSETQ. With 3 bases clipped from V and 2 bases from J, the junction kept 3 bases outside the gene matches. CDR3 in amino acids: CASSYRTSGTYNEQFF. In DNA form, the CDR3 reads TGCGCCAGCAGCTACCGGACTAGCGGGACCTACAATGAGCAGTTCTTC.